The sequence of this TCR beta chain was determined in a study of OX40 agonist ivuxolimab in advanced cancers. Produced via immunoSEQ multiplex PCR; TCRdb's table is partial and in-frame only. The table has over 50,000 clones, approximately 91% seen once. The V end was cut by 5 bases, the J end by 5 bases, with 28 bases between. This CDR3 contains 18 residues. The germline CDR1 and CDR2 sequences are SGHTA and FQGNSA. The specimen comprised CD4+ or CD8+ T cells sorted from blood, sampled in a trial of the OX40 agonist ivuxolimab. V is TRBV7-2 and J is TRBJ2-7, with D maybe TRBD2 (6 bases). This clonotype was obtained from an adult with an advanced solid tumor such as melanoma, head and neck, liver or kidney cancer. The CDR3 region is CASSPVDSGYPLAHEQYF. CDR3 nucleotide sequence: TGTGCCAGCAGCCCCGTGGATAGCGGATACCCGTTGGCCCACGAGCAGTACTTC.